The 15 T cell receptor beta chains below all came from one sample that was sequenced in a study of blood T cell repertoires in COVID-19. The table came from immunoSEQ multiplex PCR; TCRdb's copy has only in-frame clones and leaves some out. This table holds roughly 150,000 clones, roughly 88% found once. The sample comprised peripheral blood. Receptors originate from a man of 80 years or more with COVID-19, enrolled during active disease.

The chain recombines TRBV28 with TRBJ1-2; D unresolved. Trimming left V 3 bases short and J 2 bases short, with 13 bases between. This CDR3 has 15 residues. Germline V lookup: CDR1 MDHEN, CDR2 SYDVKM. The CDR3 loop is CASSLGGRGNYGYTF. The CDR3 DNA reads as TGTGCCAGCAGTTTGGGTGGAAGAGGCAACTATGGCTACACCTTC.

CDR3 sequence: CASTGTANTEAFF. In DNA, the CDR3 is TGTGCCAGCACCGGGACAGCAAACACTGAAGCTTTCTTT. This chain joins TRBV12-3 or TRBV12-4 and TRBJ1-1, with 7 bases fitting TRBD1. The CDR3 has 13 amino acids. The J segment lost 2 bases and the V segment lost 7 bases, leaving 4 bases of the junction unmatched.

This rearrangement joins TRBV28 to TRBJ2-1; 7 bases fit TRBD1. Germline V gene data show CDR1 as MDHEN and CDR2 as SYDVKM. V lost 8 bases to trimming and J lost 4 bases; unmatched junction nucleotides: 11. This CDR3 contains 15 residues. CDR3 residues: CASLQGGNAYNEQFF. In DNA form, the CDR3 reads TGTGCCAGCCTGCAAGGGGGCAACGCTTACAATGAGCAGTTCTTC.

The rearrangement uses TRBV5-4 and TRBJ1-5, with D hard to call. CDR1 and CDR2 from the germline V gene are SGHNT and YYREEE (reference sequence). Trimming shortened V by 4 bases and J by 13 bases, and 18 bases separated the two germline ends. The CDR3 runs to 13 residues. CDR3 residues: CASSPWGARVQHF. CDR3 nucleotides: TGTGCCAGCAGCCCCTGGGGTGCGAGGGTTCAGCATTTT.

This clone was recorded once. The CDR3 spells CATSPGVGAGYNEQFF. CDR3 sequence (DNA): TGTGCCACCAGCCCAGGGGTAGGGGCCGGATACAATGAGCAGTTCTTC. The chain uses TRBV15 and TRBJ2-1; possibly TRBD1 for D (6 bases). Between the trimmed V and J ends, which lost 5 bases and 4 bases, there was a span of 18 bases. This CDR3 spans 16 amino acids. CDR1 and CDR2 from the germline V gene are LNHNV and YYDKDF (reference sequence).

The chain links TRBV7-9 to TRBJ2-1, with 10 bases matching TRBD2. CDR1 is SEHNR, CDR2 FQNEAQ, per germline (reference sequence). V shed 2 bases and J 7 bases; nucleotides not matched to a gene: 5. The CDR3 contains 15 residues. The CDR3 sequence is CASSLSGGAYNEQFF. As DNA, the CDR3 is TGTGCCAGCAGCTTAAGCGGGGGGGCTTATAATGAGCAGTTCTTC.

This chain connects TRBV6-5 to TRBJ2-4, with TRBD2 matching 7 bases. With V trimmed by 6 bases and J by 3 bases, 8 bases remained unmatched. Germline lookup yields CDR1 MNHEY and CDR2 SVGAGI. The CDR3 length is 15 residues. The CDR3 reads CASSHNRDYKNIQYF. For the CDR3, the DNA is TGTGCCAGCAGCCATAACCGGGACTACAAAAACATTCAGTACTTC.

The chain links TRBV3-1 (or the pseudogene TRBV3-2) to TRBJ1-4; D is perhaps TRBD1 (6 bases). This CDR3 comprises 15 residues. V gave up 2 bases and J gave up 2 bases, with 9 bases separating them. From germline, CDR1 is LGHDT and CDR2 YNNKEL (reference sequence). The CDR3 bases are TGTGCCAGCAGCCAATTGGACAGCACTAATGAAAAACTGTTTTTT. This gives the protein CASSQLDSTNEKLFF.

The chain carries TRBV6-6 and TRBJ2-1; unclear D gene. The ends were cut back, 2 bases at V and 10 bases at J, with 9 bases in the middle. The CDR3 is made up of 12 amino acids. The V gene's germline CDR1 is MNHNY and CDR2 SVGAGI (reference sequence). In DNA form, the CDR3 reads TGTGCCAGCAGTTACGGCCCGAGGGAGCAGTTCTTC. Protein product: CASSYGPREQFF.

This clone was seen a handful of times. The chain employs TRBV2 and TRBJ1-5; no firm D call. This CDR3 spans 14 amino acids. Trimming pared 5 bases from V and 3 bases from J, leaving 11 bases between. Looked up from germline, CDR1 is SNHLY and CDR2 is FYNNEI. CDR3 region: CASSPATVNQPQHF. DNA of the CDR3: TGTGCCAGCAGTCCGGCAACAGTCAATCAGCCCCAGCATTTT. The entire variable domain, with the rest obtained from reference TRBV2 and TRBJ1-5, is as follows: EPEVTQTPSHQVTQMGQEVILRCVPISNHLYFYWYRQILGQKVEFLVSFYNNEISEKSEIFDDQFSVERPDGSNFTLKIRSTKLEDSAMYFCASSPATVNQPQHFGDGTRLSIL.

The chain is built from TRBV2 and TRBJ1-2; 10 nucleotides agree with TRBD1. Germline lookup yields CDR1 SNHLY and CDR2 FYNNEI. After removal of 8 bases from V and 8 bases from J, the junction contained 8 bases not matched to a gene. This CDR3 is built from 13 residues. CDR3 loop: CASGGDRGYGYTF. The DNA for the CDR3 is TGTGCCAGCGGCGGGGACAGGGGCTACGGCTACACCTTC.

The CDR3 region is CASSYGQAISYEQYF. As DNA, the CDR3 is TGTGCCAGCAGTTACGGGCAGGCGATCTCCTACGAGCAGTACTTC. This chain links TRBV6-6 with TRBJ2-7; D uncertain. CDR1 MNHNY and CDR2 SVGAGI come from the germline V gene (reference sequence). The V end was cut by 2 bases, the J end by 0 bases, with 11 bases between. This CDR3 is built from 15 residues.

The V call is TRBV7-8, the J call TRBJ2-2; TRBD1 might be the D (5 bases). Germline assignment: CDR1 SGHVS and CDR2 FQNEAQ. The CDR3 runs 15 residues. V was cut by 5 bases and J by 0 bases, with 10 bases left in between. The CDR3 nucleotides read TGTGCCAGCAGCCCCTGGACACCGAACACCGGGGAGCTGTTTTTT. As protein: CASSPWTPNTGELFF.

The chain couples TRBV6-5 to TRBJ2-2, with D possibly matching TRBD2 (5 bases). The germline gives CDR1 MNHEY, CDR2 SVGAGI. This CDR3 has 14 amino acids. Deletions cut 8 bases from V and 6 bases from J, with 16 bases between. The CDR3 coding sequence is TGTGCCAGCCTCTCCTCGAGGGTATCCGGGGAGCTGTTTTTT. Encoded protein: CASLSSRVSGELFF.

The rearrangement joins TRBV19 to TRBJ1-5; 7 bases align to TRBD1. J lost 3 bases, V lost 3 bases, and 11 bases had no gene match. The CDR3 sequence is 17 residues long. Germline V CDR1 and CDR2: LNHDA, SQIVND (reference sequence). The chain's CDR3 is CASSIDRGGQFNQPQHF. DNA of the CDR3: TGTGCCAGTAGTATTGATCGAGGGGGACAGTTCAATCAGCCCCAGCATTTT.